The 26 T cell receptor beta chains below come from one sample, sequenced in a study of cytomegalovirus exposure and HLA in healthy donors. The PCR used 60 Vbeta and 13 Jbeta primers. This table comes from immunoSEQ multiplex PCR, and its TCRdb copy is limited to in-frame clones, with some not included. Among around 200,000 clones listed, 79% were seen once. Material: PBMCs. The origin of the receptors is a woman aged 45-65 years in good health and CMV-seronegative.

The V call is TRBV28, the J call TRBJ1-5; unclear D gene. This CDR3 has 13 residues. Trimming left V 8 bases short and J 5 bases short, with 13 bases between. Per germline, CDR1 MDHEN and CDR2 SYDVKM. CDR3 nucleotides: TGTGCCAGCCACGTGGAGGCCGATCAGCCCCAGCATTTT. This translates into CASHVEADQPQHF.

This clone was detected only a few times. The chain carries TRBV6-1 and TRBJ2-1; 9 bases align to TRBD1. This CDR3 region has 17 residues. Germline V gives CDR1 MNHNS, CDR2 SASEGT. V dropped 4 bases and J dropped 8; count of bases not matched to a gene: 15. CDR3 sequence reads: CASSAHRIVQGAYEQFF. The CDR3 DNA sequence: TGTGCCAGCAGTGCCCACCGGATCGTACAGGGGGCGTATGAGCAGTTCTTC.

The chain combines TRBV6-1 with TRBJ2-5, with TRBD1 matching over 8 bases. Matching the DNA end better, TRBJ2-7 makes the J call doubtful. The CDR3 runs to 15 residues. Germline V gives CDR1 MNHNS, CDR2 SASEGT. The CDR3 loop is CASKGAGTGSGEQYF. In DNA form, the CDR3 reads TGTGCCAGCAAAGGAGCCGGGACAGGATCAGGCGAGCAGTACTTC.

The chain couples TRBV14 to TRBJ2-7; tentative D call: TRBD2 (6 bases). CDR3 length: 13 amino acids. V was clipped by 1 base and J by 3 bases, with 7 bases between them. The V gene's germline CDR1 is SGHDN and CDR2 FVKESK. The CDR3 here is CASSQGRGYEQYF. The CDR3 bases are TGTGCCAGCAGCCAAGGGAGGGGCTACGAGCAGTACTTC.

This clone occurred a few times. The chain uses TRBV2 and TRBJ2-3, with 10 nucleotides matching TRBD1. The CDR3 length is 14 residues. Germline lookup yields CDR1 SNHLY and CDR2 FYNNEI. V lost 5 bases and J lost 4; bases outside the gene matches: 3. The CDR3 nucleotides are TGTGCCAGCAGTAGGGACAGGGGTGCAGATACGCAGTATTTT. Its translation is CASSRDRGADTQYF.

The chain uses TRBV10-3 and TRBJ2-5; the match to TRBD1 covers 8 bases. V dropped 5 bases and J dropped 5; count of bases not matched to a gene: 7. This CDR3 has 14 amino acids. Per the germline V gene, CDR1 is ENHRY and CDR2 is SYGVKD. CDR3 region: CAISRQGSGETQYF. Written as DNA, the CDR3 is TGTGCCATCAGTCGACAGGGGAGCGGTGAGACCCAGTACTTC.

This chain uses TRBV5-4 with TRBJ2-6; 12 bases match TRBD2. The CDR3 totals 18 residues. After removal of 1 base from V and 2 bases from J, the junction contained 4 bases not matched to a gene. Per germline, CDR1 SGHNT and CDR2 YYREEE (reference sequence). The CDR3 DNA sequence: TGTGCCAGCAGCTTGACTAGCGGGAGGTCGACTGGGGCCAACGTCCTGACTTTC. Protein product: CASSLTSGRSTGANVLTF.

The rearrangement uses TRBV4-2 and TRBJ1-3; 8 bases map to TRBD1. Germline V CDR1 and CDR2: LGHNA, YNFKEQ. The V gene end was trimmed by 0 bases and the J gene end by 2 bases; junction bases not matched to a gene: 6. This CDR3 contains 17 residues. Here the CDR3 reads CASSQDRTGMAGNTIYF. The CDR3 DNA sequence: TGTGCCAGCAGCCAAGACAGGACAGGGATGGCTGGAAACACCATATATTTT.

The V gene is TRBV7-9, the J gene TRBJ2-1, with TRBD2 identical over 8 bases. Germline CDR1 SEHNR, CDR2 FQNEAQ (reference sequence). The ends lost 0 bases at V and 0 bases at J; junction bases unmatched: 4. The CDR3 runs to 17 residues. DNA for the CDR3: TGTGCCAGCAGCTTAGCGGTCGGGGGGGGCTCCTACAATGAGCAGTTCTTC. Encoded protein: CASSLAVGGGSYNEQFF.

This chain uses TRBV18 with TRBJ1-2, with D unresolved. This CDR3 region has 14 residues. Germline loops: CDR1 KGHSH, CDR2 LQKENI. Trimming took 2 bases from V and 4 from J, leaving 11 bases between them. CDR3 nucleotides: TGTGCCAGCTCACCAGGCCATGGTTCCTATGGCTACACCTTC. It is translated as CASSPGHGSYGYTF.

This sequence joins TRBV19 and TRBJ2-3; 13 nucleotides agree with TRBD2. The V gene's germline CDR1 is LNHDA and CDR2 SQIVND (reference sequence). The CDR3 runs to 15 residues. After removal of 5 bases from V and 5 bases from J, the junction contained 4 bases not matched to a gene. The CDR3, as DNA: TGTGCCAGTAGTCCGGGACTAGCGGGAATAGATACGCAGTATTTT. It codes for CASSPGLAGIDTQYF.

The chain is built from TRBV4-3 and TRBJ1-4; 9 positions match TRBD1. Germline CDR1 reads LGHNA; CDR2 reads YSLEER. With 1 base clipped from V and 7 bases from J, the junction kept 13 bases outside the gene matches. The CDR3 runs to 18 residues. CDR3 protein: CASSQVSGTGRLSEKLFF. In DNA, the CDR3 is TGCGCCAGCAGCCAAGTCTCCGGGACAGGGCGTTTGAGTGAAAAACTGTTTTTT.

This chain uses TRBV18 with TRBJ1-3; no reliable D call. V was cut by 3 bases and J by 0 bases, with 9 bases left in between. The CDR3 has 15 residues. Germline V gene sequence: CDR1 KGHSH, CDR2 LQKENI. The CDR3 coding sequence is TGTGCCAGCTCACCTGGAGCGAACTCTGGAAACACCATATATTTT. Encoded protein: CASSPGANSGNTIYF. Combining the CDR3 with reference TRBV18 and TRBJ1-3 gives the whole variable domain NAGVMQNPRHLVRRRGQEARLRCSPMKGHSHVYWYRQLPEEGLKFMVYLQKENIIDESGMPKERFSAEFPKEGPSILRIQQVVRGDSAAYFCASSPGANSGNTIYFGEGSWLTVV.

CDR3 nucleotide sequence: TGTGCCAGCAGTTACGGCAGGGAGACCCAGTACTTC. It encodes CASSYGRETQYF. The chain is built from TRBV6-6 and TRBJ2-5; D gene uncertain. V gave up 2 bases and J gave up 5 bases, with 6 bases separating them. The germline gives CDR1 MNHNY, CDR2 SVGAGI (reference sequence). The CDR3 spans 12 residues.

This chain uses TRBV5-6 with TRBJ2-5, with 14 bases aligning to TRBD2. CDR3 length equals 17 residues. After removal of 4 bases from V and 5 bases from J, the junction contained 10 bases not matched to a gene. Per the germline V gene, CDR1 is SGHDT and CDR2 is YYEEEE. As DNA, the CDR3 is TGTGCCAGCAGCCCCCGACTAGCGGGGGGGCCTGGGGAGACCCAGTACTTC. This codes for CASSPRLAGGPGETQYF.

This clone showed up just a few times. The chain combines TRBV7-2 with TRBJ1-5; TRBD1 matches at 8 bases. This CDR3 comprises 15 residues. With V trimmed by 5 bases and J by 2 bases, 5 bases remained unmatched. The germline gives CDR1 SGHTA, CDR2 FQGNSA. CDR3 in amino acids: CASSPGQGGNQPQHF. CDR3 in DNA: TGTGCCAGCAGCCCCGGACAGGGCGGCAATCAGCCCCAGCATTTT. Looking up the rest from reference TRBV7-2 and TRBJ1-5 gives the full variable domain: GAGVSQSPSNKVTEKGKDVELRCDPISGHTALYWYRQSLGQGLEFLIYFQGNSAPDKSGLPSDRFSAERTGGSVSTLTIQRTQQEDSAVYLCASSPGQGGNQPQHFGDGTRLSIL.

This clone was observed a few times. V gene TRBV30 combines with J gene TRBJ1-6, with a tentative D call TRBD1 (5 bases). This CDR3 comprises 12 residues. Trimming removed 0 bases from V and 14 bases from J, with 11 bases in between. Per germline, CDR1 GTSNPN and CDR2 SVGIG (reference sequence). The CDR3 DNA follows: TGTGCCTGGAGTGTAGGGGTCGTGGCCCTCCACTTT. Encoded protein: CAWSVGVVALHF.

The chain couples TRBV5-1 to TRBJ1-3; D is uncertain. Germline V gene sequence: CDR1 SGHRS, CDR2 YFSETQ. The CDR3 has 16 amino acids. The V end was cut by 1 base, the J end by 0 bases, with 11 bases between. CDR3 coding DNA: TGCGCCAGCAGCTTGATGGAGTCCTTCTCTGGAAACACCATATATTTT. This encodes CASSLMESFSGNTIYF.

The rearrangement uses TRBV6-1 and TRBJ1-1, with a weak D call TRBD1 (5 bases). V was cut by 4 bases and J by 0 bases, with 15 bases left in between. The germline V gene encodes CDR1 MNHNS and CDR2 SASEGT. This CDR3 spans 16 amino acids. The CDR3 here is CASSATVERMNTEAFF. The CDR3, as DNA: TGTGCCAGCAGTGCGACAGTGGAGAGGATGAACACTGAAGCTTTCTTT.

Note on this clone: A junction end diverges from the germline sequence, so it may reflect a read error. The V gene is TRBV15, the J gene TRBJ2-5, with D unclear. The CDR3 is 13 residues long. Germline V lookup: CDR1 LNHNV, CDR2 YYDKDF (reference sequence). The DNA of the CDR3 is TGTGCCACCAGCCGAGACCCGGGAGAGACCCAGTACTTC. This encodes CATSRDPGETQYF.

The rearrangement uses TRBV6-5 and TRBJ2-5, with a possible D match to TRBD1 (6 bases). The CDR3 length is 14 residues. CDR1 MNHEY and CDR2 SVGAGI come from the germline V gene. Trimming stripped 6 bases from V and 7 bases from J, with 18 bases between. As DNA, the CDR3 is TGTGCCAGCAGCCCAGGACAGAGTAGGTGGACCCAGTACTTC. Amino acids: CASSPGQSRWTQYF.

The CDR3 reads CATSRAGLATTGELFF. In DNA, the CDR3 is TGTGCCACCAGCAGGGCGGGACTAGCGACCACCGGGGAGCTGTTTTTT. The chain links TRBV15 to TRBJ2-2; 10 positions match TRBD2. Per germline, CDR1 LNHNV and CDR2 YYDKDF (reference sequence). The CDR3 is 16 residues long. V was clipped by 3 bases and J by 4 bases; unmatched bases: 5.

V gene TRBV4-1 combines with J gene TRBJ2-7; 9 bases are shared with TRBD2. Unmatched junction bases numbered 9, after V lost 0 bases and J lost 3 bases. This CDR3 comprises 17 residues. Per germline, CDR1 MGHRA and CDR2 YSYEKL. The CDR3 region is CASSQDRDSGRNYEQYF. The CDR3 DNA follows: TGCGCCAGCAGCCAAGATAGAGATAGCGGGAGAAACTACGAGCAGTACTTC.

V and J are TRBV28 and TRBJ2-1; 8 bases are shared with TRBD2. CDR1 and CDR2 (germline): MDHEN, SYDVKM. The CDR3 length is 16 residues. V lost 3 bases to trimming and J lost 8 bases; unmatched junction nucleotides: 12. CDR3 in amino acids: CASSFSGTSFGDEQFF. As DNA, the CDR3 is TGTGCCAGCAGTTTTTCCGGGACTAGTTTTGGGGATGAGCAGTTCTTC.

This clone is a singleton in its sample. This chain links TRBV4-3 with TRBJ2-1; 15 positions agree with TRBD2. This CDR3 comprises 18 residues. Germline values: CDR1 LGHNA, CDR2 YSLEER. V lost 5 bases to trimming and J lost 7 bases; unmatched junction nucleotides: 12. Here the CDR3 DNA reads TGCGCCAGCAGCTCCCGAGGACTAGCGGGAGGGCCGGGGAATGAGCAGTTCTTC. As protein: CASSSRGLAGGPGNEQFF.

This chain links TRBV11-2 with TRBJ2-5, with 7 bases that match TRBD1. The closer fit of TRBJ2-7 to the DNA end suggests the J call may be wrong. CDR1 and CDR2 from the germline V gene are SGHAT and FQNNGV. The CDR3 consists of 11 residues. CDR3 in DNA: TGTGCCGGCTCAGGGGGTTACGAGCAGTACTTC. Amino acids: CAGSGGYEQYF.